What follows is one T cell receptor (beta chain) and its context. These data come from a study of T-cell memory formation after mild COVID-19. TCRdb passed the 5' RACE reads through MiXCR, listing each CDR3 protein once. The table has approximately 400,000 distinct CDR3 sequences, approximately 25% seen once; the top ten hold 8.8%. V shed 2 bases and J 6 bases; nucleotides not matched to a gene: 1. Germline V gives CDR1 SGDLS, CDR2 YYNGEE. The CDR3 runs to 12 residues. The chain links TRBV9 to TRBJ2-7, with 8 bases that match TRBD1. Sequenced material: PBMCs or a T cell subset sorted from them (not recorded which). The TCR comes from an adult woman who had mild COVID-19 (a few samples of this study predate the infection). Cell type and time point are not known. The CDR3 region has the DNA TGTGCCAGCAGCGTGGGGACAGGCGAGCAGTACTTC. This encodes CASSVGTGEQYF.